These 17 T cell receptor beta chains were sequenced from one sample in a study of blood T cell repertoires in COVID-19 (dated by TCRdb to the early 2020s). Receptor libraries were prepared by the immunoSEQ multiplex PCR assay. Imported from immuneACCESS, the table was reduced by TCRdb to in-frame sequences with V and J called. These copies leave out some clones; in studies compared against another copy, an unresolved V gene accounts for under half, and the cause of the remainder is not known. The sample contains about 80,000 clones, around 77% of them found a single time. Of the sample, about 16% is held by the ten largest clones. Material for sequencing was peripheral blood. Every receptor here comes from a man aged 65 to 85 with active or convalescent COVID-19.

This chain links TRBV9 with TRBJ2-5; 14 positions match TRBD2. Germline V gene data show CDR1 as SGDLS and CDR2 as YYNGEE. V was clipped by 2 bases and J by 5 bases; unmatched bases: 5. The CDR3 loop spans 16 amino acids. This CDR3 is CASSVTTSGGAETQYF. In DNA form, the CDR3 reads TGTGCCAGCAGCGTTACGACTAGCGGGGGGGCGGAGACCCAGTACTTC.

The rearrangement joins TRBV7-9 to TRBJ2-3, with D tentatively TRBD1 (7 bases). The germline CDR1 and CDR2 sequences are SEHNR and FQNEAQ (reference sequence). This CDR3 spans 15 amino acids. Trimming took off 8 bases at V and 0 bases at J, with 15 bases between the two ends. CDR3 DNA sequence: TGTGCCAGCTGCCGTTCAGGGGGGAGCACAGATACGCAGTATTTT. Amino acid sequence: CASCRSGGSTDTQYF.

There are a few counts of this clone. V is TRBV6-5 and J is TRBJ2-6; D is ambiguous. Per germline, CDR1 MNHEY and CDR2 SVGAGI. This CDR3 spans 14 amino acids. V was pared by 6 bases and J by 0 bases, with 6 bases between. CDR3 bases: TGTGCCAGCAGCCTCAGCTCTGGGGCCAACGTCCTGACTTTC. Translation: CASSLSSGANVLTF.

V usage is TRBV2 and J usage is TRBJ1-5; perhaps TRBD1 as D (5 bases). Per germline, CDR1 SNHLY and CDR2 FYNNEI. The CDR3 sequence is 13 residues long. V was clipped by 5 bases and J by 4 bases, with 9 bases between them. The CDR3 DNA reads TGTGCCAGCAGTCAGGGAGGTAATCAGCCCCAGCATTTT. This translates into CASSQGGNQPQHF.

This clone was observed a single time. The DNA of the CDR3 is TGTGCCAGCAGTGAGGGACAGGCCACCTATGGCTACACCTTC. This sequence encodes CASSEGQATYGYTF. This chain uses TRBV6-1 with TRBJ1-2; 8 positions match TRBD1. V lost 3 bases and J lost 4; bases outside the gene matches: 4. The CDR3 spans 14 residues. Looked up from germline, CDR1 is MNHNS and CDR2 is SASEGT.

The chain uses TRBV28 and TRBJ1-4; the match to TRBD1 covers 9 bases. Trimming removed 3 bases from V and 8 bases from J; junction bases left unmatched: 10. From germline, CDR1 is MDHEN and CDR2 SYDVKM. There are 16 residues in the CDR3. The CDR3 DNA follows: TGTGCCAGCAGTTTTCCGGGACAGGGCCGCAAGGAAAAACTGTTTTTT. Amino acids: CASSFPGQGRKEKLFF. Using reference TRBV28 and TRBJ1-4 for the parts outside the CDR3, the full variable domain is DVKVTQSSRYLVKRTGEKVFLECVQDMDHENMFWYRQDPGLGLRLIYFSYDVKMKEKGDIPEGYSVSREKKERFSLILESASTNQTSMYLCASSFPGQGRKEKLFFGSGTQLSVL.

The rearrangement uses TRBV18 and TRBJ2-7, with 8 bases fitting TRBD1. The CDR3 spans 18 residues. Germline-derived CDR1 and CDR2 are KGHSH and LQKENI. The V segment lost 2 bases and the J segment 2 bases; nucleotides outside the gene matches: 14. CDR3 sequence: CASSPIGTGGGSTYEQYF. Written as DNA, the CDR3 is TGTGCCAGCTCACCAATCGGGACAGGAGGCGGCTCAACCTACGAGCAGTACTTC. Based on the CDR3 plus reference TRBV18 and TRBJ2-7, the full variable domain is NAGVMQNPRHLVRRRGQEARLRCSPMKGHSHVYWYRQLPEEGLKFMVYLQKENIIDESGMPKERFSAEFPKEGPSILRIQQVVRGDSAAYFCASSPIGTGGGSTYEQYFGPGTRLTVT.

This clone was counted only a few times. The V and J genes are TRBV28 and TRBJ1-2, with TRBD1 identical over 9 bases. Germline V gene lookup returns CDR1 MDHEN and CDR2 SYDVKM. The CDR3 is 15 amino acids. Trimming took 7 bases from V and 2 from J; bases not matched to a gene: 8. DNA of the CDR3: TGTGCCAGCACCGACTCGGGGACAGGGAACTATGGCTACACCTTC. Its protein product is CASTDSGTGNYGYTF.

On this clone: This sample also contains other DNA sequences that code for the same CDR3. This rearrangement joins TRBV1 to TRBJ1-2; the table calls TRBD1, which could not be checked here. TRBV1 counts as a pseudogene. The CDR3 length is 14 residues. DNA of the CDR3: TGCACCAGCAGCCCCAGGCTGATTAACTATGGCTACACCTTC. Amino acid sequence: CTSSPRLINYGYTF.

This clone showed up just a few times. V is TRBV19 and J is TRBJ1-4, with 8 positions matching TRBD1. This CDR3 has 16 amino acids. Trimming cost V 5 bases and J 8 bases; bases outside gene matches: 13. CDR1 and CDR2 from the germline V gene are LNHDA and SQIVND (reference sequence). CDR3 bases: TGTGCCAGTAGTTTGGGCGGGCAGGGGGCGTACGAAAAACTGTTTTTT. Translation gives CASSLGGQGAYEKLFF.

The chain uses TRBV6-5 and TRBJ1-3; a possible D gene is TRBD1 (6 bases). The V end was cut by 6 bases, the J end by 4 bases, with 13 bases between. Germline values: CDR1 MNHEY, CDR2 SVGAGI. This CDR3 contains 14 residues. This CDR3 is CASRPQGSGNTIYF. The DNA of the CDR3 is TGTGCCAGCAGACCTCAGGGGTCAGGAAACACCATATATTTT.

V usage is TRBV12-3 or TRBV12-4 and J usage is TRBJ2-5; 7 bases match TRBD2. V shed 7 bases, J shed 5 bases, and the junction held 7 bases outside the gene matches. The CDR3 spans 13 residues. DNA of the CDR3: TGTGCCAGCACCTTGACCGGGGGGGAGACCCAGTACTTC. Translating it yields CASTLTGGETQYF.

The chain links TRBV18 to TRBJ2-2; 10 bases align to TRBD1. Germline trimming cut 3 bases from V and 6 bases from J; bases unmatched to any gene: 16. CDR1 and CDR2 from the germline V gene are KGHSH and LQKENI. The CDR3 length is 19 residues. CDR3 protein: CASSPNPDRGHSGAGELFF. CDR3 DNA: TGTGCCAGCTCACCTAACCCAGACAGGGGGCACAGTGGGGCCGGGGAGCTGTTTTTT.

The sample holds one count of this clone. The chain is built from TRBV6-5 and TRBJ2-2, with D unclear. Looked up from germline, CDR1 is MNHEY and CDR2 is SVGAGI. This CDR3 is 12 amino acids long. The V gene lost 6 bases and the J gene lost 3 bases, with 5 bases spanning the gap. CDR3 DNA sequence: TGTGCCAGCAGCCAATACACCGGGGAGCTGTTTTTT. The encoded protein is CASSQYTGELFF.

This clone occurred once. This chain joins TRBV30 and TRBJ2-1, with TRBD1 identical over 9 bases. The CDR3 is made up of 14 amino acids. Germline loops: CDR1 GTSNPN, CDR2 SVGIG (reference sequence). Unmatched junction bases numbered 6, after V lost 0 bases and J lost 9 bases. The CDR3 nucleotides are TGTGCCTGGAGTGTCGGGACAGGGAAATTTGAGCAGTTCTTC. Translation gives CAWSVGTGKFEQFF.

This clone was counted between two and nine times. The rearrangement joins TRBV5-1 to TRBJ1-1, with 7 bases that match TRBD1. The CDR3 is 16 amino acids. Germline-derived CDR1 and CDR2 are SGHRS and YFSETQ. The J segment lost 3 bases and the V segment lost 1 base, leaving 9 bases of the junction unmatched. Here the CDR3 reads CASSLLPQTGDTEAFF. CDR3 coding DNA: TGCGCCAGCAGCTTGTTACCACAAACAGGGGACACTGAAGCTTTCTTT.

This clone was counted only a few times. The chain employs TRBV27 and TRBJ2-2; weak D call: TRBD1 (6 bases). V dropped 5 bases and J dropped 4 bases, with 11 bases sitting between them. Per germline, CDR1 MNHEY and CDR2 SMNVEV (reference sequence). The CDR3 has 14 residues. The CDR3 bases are TGTGCCAGCAGTACCCCGACAGGCACCGGGGAGCTGTTTTTT. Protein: CASSTPTGTGELFF.